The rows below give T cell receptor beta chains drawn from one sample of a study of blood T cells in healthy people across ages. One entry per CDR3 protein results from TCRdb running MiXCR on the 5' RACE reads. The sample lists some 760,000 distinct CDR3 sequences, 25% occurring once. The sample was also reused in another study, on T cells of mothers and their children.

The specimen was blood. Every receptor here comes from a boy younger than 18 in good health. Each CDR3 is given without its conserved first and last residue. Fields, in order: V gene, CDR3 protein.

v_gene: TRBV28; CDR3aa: ASSLGATYQPQH
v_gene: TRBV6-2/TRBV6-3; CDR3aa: ASSYFPDRGETQY
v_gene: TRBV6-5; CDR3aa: ASGTGMNTEAF
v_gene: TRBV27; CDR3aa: ASSLVPGGGSEAF
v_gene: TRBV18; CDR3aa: ASSPPRQGQETQY
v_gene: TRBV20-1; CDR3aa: SARGGTTAYEQY
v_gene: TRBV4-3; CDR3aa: ASSQAQGWETQY
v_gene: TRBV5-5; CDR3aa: ASSSGGAGGANGYT
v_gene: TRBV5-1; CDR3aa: ASSWRGELGYP
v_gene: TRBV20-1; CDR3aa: SARVGLALGEQY
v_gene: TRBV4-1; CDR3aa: ASSHVAAKSYSEQF
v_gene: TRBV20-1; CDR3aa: SARVEGIATGELF
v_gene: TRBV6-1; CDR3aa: ASSAGTGGWGTEAF
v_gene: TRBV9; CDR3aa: ASLPAGSGNTIY
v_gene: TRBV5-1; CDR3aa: ASSPRATGGTYEQY
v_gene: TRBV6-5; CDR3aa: ASSYSIEGSLEQY
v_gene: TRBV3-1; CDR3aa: ASSQLSGSNTGELF
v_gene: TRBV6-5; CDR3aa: ATRTRLTDTQY
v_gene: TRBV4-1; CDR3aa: ASSQSGGDYNEQF
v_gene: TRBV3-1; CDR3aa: ASSHVQSSGANVLT
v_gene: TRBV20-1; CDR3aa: SAYDRAGNQPQH
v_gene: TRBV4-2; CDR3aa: ASSQVRAQSSYEQY
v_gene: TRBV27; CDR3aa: ASSLQEWDSPLH
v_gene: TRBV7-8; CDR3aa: ASSFRRILYEQY
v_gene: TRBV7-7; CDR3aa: ASSPQGYRETQY
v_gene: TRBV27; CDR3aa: ATRMGGSYEQY
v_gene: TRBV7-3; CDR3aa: ASSLAWDRGLDTQY
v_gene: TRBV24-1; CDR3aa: ATSDVTSTSSYNEQF
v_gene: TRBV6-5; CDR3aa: ASSYSGGGNNEQF
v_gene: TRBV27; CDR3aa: ASRTFFSGGSSYEQY
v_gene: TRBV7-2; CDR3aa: ASSLTGQGGTEAF
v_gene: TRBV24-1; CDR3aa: ATSDPQLIGDSNQPQH
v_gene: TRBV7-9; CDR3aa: ASSLRGAGPYEQY
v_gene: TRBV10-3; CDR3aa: AISTQTGPGELF
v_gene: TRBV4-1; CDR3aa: ASSQWGLAGDGSYNEQF